This T cell receptor beta chain emerged from a study of blood T cell repertoires in COVID-19. TCRdb's table, derived via immunoSEQ multiplex PCR, lists solely in-frame clones and lacks some. Counted here are 70,000 to 95,000 clones, about 79% occurring once; the ten biggest clones make up approximately 20%. The germline V gene encodes CDR1 GTSNPN and CDR2 SVGIG (reference sequence). Trimming took 2 bases from V and 8 from J; bases not matched to a gene: 7. The CDR3 length is 13 residues. Sequencing was done on a sample of peripheral blood. The clonotype comes from a woman in her forties or fifties with acute or convalescent COVID-19. The chain employs TRBV30 and TRBJ1-2, with TRBD1 matching over 8 bases. The CDR3 here is CAWSRRQGSGYTF. The CDR3 DNA sequence: TGTGCCTGGAGTCGGAGACAGGGGAGCGGCTACACCTTC.